Listed here are 20 T cell receptor beta chains from one sample, sequenced in a study of T cells in women clearing cervical HPV infection. Measured with immunoSEQ multiplex PCR; TCRdb has only the in-frame clones, and not every one. The repertoire table contains 30,000 to 35,000 clones. Sequencing input: blood buffy coat. The source is a woman between 18 and 75 years old with a cervical HPV16 infection that either progressed to CIN3+ or cleared (not recorded which).

On this clone itself: The read ends 3 residues early relative to the CDR3; the germline J gene fills the gap. This chain joins TRBV7-2 and TRBJ2-5; 8 nucleotides line up with TRBD2. The CDR3 length is 15 residues. The germline CDR1 and CDR2 sequences are SGHTA and FQGNSA. J gave up 5 bases and V 5 bases, and 10 bases lay outside the gene matches. The DNA read from the CDR3 is TGTGCCAGCAGCCCGTGGACTAGCCACCGGGAGACC. The encoded protein is CASSPWTSHRET. The full CDR3 sequence reads CASSPWTSHRETQYF. Drawing the rest from reference TRBV7-2 and TRBJ2-5, the complete variable domain is GAGVSQSPSNKVTEKGKDVELRCDPISGHTALYWYRQSLGQGLEFLIYFQGNSAPDKSGLPSDRFSAERTGGSVSTLTIQRTQQEDSAVYLCASSPWTSHRETQYFGPGTRLLVL.

On this clone: Sequencing ends 3 residues short of the CDR3 end; the germline J gene provides the rest. The J gene is TRBJ2-3, the V gene TRBV7-9; D is perhaps TRBD2 (5 bases). With 5 bases removed from V and 0 bases from J, the gap between germline ends came to 12 bases. The CDR3 sequence is 15 residues long. CDR1 and CDR2 from the germline V gene are SEHNR and FQNEAQ (reference sequence). The CDR3 protein is CASSPEGSSTDTQYF. CDR3 DNA (partial): TGTGCCAGCAGCCCCGAGGGCTCTAGCACAGATACG.

Turning to this clone: The read is 3 residues too short to cover the CDR3 end, so that end is filled in from the germline J gene. V usage is TRBV18 and J usage is TRBJ2-3, with 9 bases fitting TRBD1. V was clipped by 3 bases and J by 0 bases; unmatched bases: 4. The germline gives CDR1 KGHSH, CDR2 LQKENI. The CDR3 consists of 16 residues. CDR3 bases read: TGTGCCAGCTCACCCGGGACAGGGAGTAGCACAGATACG. This gives the protein CASSPGTGSSTDT. The whole CDR3 reads CASSPGTGSSTDTQYF.

CDR3 residues: CASSPTLAFNQPQHF. CDR3 DNA, as far as it was read: TGTGCCAGCTCACCTACTCTAGCCTTCAATCAGCCC. This sequence joins TRBV18 and TRBJ1-5; D is unclear. The read terminates 3 residues ahead of where the CDR3 ends, so the germline J gene completes it. Germline CDR1 KGHSH, CDR2 LQKENI. The CDR3 spans 15 residues. Trimming took 3 bases from V and 3 from J, leaving 12 bases between them.

Concerning this clone itself: The read finishes 3 residues shy of the CDR3 end, and the germline J gene is used to complete it. The chain couples TRBV6-1 to TRBJ2-1; 7 bases are shared with TRBD2. V dropped 4 bases and J dropped 3; count of bases not matched to a gene: 3. The CDR3 has 14 amino acids. Germline CDR1 reads MNHNS; CDR2 reads SASEGT. The CDR3 sequence is CASSGGGFYNEQFF. CDR3 DNA (partial): TGTGCCAGCAGTGGCGGGGGTTTCTACAATGAG.

Details on this clone: The CDR3 goes on 3 residues after the read ends, and that part is filled in from the germline J gene. The V call is TRBV5-1, the J call TRBJ1-4, with 10 bases matching TRBD1. With V trimmed by 4 bases and J by 0 bases, 9 bases remained unmatched. This CDR3 contains 18 residues. Germline V gene lookup returns CDR1 SGHRS and CDR2 YFSETQ. The CDR3 sequence: CASSGGQGPAATNEKLFF. The sequenced CDR3 bases are TGCGCCAGCAGCGGGGGACAGGGGCCCGCTGCAACTAATGAAAAA.

Details on this clone: The read halts 3 residues ahead of the CDR3 end, with the missing end drawn from the germline J gene. The V gene is TRBV7-8, the J gene TRBJ2-7; D is possibly TRBD2 (6 bases). The germline CDR1 and CDR2 sequences are SGHVS and FQNEAQ. CDR3 length: 14 amino acids. Trimming removed 5 bases from V and 5 bases from J, with 16 bases in between. This chain's CDR3 is CASSPRGGNDEQYF. The CDR3 bases that were read are TGTGCCAGCAGCCCCCGTGGGGGGAATGACGAG. Supplemented by reference TRBV7-8 and TRBJ2-7, the full variable domain reads GAGVSQSPRYKVAKRGQDVALRCDPISGHVSLFWYQQALGQGPEFLTYFQNEAQLDKSGLPSDRFFAERPEGSVSTLKIQRTQQEDSAVYLCASSPRGGNDEQYFGPGTRLTVT.

On this clone: With the read ending 3 residues before the CDR3 end, the germline J gene is used to fill in that end. This chain joins TRBV2 and TRBJ1-6; D gene ambiguous. The CDR3 spans 15 residues. Trimming removed 4 bases at V and 5 bases at J, with 12 bases between. Germline CDR1 SNHLY, CDR2 FYNNEI. CDR3 DNA (partial): TGTGCCAGCAGTGGGGCCAGGCCGGATAATTCACCC. It is translated as CASSGARPDNSP. The entire CDR3 is CASSGARPDNSPLHF.

For this clone: The CDR3 end lies 3 residues beyond the end of the read and is filled in from the germline J gene. V is TRBV7-3 and J is TRBJ1-1; 9 bases map to TRBD1. Germline V CDR1 and CDR2: SGHTA, FQGTGA. Losses at the gene ends were 1 base for V and 0 bases for J; bases not matched to a gene: 3. The CDR3 is 16 amino acids. The covered CDR3 bases are TGTGCCAGCAGCTTAATGGGACAGGGTCTGAACACTGAA. It encodes CASSLMGQGLNTE. The full CDR3 protein reads CASSLMGQGLNTEAFF.

In the case of this clone: The read gets to within 3 residues of the CDR3 end, and the germline J gene fills in the rest. This rearrangement joins TRBV11-3 to TRBJ2-2, with D maybe TRBD2 (6 bases). CDR1 and CDR2 (germline): SGHNT, YENEEA. This CDR3 region has 15 residues. V was cut by 3 bases and J by 2 bases, with 10 bases left in between. The DNA read from the CDR3 is TGTGCCAGCAGCTTGTTGCGGGAAAACACCGGGGAG. Encoded protein: CASSLLRENTGE. The CDR3 as a whole reads CASSLLRENTGELFF.

CDR3 sequence: CASSPPGSLAGQETQYF. Partial CDR3 DNA: TGTGCCAGCTCACCACCGGGTTCCCTAGCGGGGCAAGAGACC. V and J are TRBV18 and TRBJ2-5; 9 bases fit TRBD2. Sequencing ends 3 residues short of the CDR3 end; the germline J gene provides the rest. Germline CDR1 KGHSH, CDR2 LQKENI. This CDR3 is built from 17 residues. Trimming took 0 bases from V and 2 from J; bases not matched to a gene: 7.

With regard to this clone: The observed sequence ends 3 residues before the CDR3 terminus, with the missing tail filled in from the germline J gene. The chain combines TRBV20-1 with TRBJ2-5, with D uncertain. The CDR3 extends over 13 amino acids. V lost 6 bases to trimming and J lost 2 bases, with 13 bases between them. Germline values: CDR1 DFQATT, CDR2 SNEGSKA (reference sequence). The chain's CDR3 is CSALKLGQETQYF. CDR3 DNA, as far as it was read: TGCAGTGCGTTGAAACTTGGTCAAGAGACC.

With respect to this clone: Read sequence stops 3 residues before the CDR3 end, and the germline J gene provides the missing end. The chain is built from TRBV18 and TRBJ1-1; D remains ambiguous. The CDR3 consists of 15 residues. Germline V gives CDR1 KGHSH, CDR2 LQKENI. The CDR3 protein is CASSPANSPTEKAFF. The DNA read from the CDR3 is TGTGCCAGCTCACCCGCGAACAGTCCAACTGAAAAA.

About this clone: The read falls 3 residues short of the CDR3 end, and the missing part is taken from the germline J gene. The chain carries TRBV2 and TRBJ2-2; possibly TRBD1 for D (6 bases). From germline, CDR1 is SNHLY and CDR2 FYNNEI. CDR3 length equals 14 residues. CDR3 DNA (partial): TGTGCCAGCAGTCCCGACAGGTTAAGTGAAAAG. It is translated as CASSPDRLSEK. The CDR3, in full, reads CASSPDRLSEKLFF.

On this clone: The observed sequence ends 3 residues before the CDR3 terminus, with the missing tail filled in from the germline J gene. This chain links TRBV7-8 with TRBJ1-5; no reliable D call. Trimming cost V 1 base and J 2 bases, with 6 bases left between them. There are 14 residues in the CDR3. Germline assignment: CDR1 SGHVS and CDR2 FQNEAQ. The sequenced part of the CDR3 DNA is TGTGCCAGCAGCTTAGGGACTGGCAATCAGCCC. This codes for CASSLGTGNQP. The whole CDR3 protein is CASSLGTGNQPQHF.

A word on this clone: The sequenced fragment ends 3 residues before the CDR3 boundary, so the rest is inferred from the germline J gene. This chain joins TRBV30 and TRBJ1-4; D possibly corresponds to TRBD1 (5 bases). Germline CDR1 GTSNPN, CDR2 SVGIG (reference sequence). The CDR3 extends over 13 amino acids. The part of the CDR3 DNA that was read is TGTGCCTGGACACGCTCTGGGGCCAACGTA. Encoded protein: CAWTRSGANV. In full, the CDR3 is CAWTRSGANVLFF.

A word on this clone: The DNA ends 3 residues before the CDR3 does, and the rest of the CDR3 is filled in from the germline J gene. The chain has TRBV11-3 and TRBJ2-5; TRBD2 is a possible D gene (6 bases). The CDR3 covers 14 residues. The germline V gene encodes CDR1 SGHNT and CDR2 YENEEA. V was cut by 1 base and J by 5 bases, with 11 bases left in between. The sequenced CDR3 bases are TGTGCCAGCAGCTTAGTGCACGGAGGGGAGACC. Its protein is CASSLVHGGET. The whole CDR3 region reads CASSLVHGGETQYF.

Comments on this clone: The CDR3 end lies 3 residues beyond the end of the read and is filled in from the germline J gene. J is TRBJ2-4 and V is TRBV7-9; possible D gene TRBD2, 6 bases. In germline, CDR1 is SEHNR, CDR2 FQNEAQ (reference sequence). CDR3 size: 14 residues. The part of the CDR3 DNA that was read is TGTGCCAGCAGCTTACCGGGGAGGTATGAGGGT. Protein product: CASSLPGRYEG. The entire CDR3 protein reads CASSLPGRYEGQYF.

Of note for this clone: The CDR3 end is not reached by the read, which stops 3 residues before it; the germline J gene fills it in. This chain connects TRBV2 to TRBJ2-2; TRBD2 is a possible D gene (5 bases). The CDR3 consists of 16 residues. Trimming took off 10 bases at V and 0 bases at J, with 18 bases between the two ends. Germline V gives CDR1 SNHLY, CDR2 FYNNEI. The CDR3 bases that were read are TGTGCCACCGGGATTAGCGTCCCTACGAACACCGGGGAG. As protein: CATGISVPTNTGE. The full CDR3 sequence reads CATGISVPTNTGELFF.

A word on this clone: The sequence runs out 3 residues before the end of the CDR3; the remainder is reconstructed from the germline J gene. The chain employs TRBV7-9 and TRBJ2-1, with D unclear. Trimming removed 0 bases from V and 4 bases from J, with 4 bases in between. Germline CDR1 reads SEHNR; CDR2 reads FQNEAQ (reference sequence). This CDR3 region has 13 residues. The sequenced part of the CDR3 DNA is TGTGCCAGCAGCTTAGCACTATACAATGAG. Translated: CASSLALYNE. The whole CDR3 region reads CASSLALYNEQFF.